This T cell receptor (beta chain) was recovered during a study of PD-L1 blockade in urothelial cancer. Study-level information: When patients started atezolizumab in about 2014, it was given at 1,200 mg intravenously every 3 weeks. The study recovered a median of around 150,000 T cells per blood sample. Notes on the study in general: Tumor-associated clones in blood expanded more at 3 weeks in durable-benefit patients.

This CDR3 is 15 amino acids long. Losses at the gene ends were 2 bases for V and 0 bases for J; bases not matched to a gene: 2. Germline V gene lookup returns CDR1 MGHRA and CDR2 YSYEKL. Between 1 and 8 samples per patient were obtained, pretreatment and on-treatment. This clone has a single count. What it recognizes is unknown. Profiled with immunoSEQ multiplex PCR; TCRdb holds only in-frame clones, not every one. The sample contains roughly 16,000 clones, approximately 86% of which appear only once. Sequenced here: PBMCs, sampled around atezolizumab (anti-PD-L1) treatment. This TCR was sampled from a man over 45 with urothelial cancer. The chain carries TRBV4-1 and TRBJ1-2, with 8 bases that match TRBD1. The CDR3 nucleotides are TGCGCCAGCAGCCAAACAGGGGGTTCTAACTATGGCTACACCTTC. This gives the protein CASSQTGGSNYGYTF.